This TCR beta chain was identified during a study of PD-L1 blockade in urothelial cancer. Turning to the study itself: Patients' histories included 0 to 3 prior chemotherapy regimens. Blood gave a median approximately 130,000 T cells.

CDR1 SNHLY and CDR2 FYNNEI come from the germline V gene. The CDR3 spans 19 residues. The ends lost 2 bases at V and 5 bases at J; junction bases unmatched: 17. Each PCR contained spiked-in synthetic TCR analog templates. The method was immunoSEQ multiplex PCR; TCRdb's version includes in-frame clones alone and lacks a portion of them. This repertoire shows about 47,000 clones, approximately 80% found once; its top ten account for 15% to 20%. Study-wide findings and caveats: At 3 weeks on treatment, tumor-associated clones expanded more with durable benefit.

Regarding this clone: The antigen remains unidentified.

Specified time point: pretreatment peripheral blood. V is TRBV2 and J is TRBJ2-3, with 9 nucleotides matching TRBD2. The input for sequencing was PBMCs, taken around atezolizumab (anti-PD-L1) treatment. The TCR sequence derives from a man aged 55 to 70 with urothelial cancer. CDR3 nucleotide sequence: TGTGCCAGCAGTGAAAGAGCGTTTGGCACGCGGGAGGGCCAAGATACGCAGTATTTT. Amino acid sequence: CASSERAFGTREGQDTQYF.